A selection of T cell receptor beta chains follows, all from one sample in a study of blood T cell dynamics during melanoma immunotherapy. Some clones are missing from TCRdb's copy, which holds only in-frame ones; the method was immunoSEQ multiplex PCR. The sample shows roughly 6,000 clones, about 90% of them seen only once. The specimen comprised blood, sampled from a patient treated with checkpoint blockade. The receptors were sampled from a human donor with melanoma. The CDR3 runs from the conserved cysteine through the conserved F or W. The order of the fields is D gene, clone size, J gene, V gene, CDR3 DNA, CDR3 protein. D genes are given only for firm matches. The size entry is marked missing in some rows and otherwise reads once, few, many or a size class.

.	.	TRBJ1-1	TRBV7-6	TGTGCCAGCAGCCCCCGGGAGGGCAGTGGGACTGAAGCTTTCTTT	CASSPREGSGTEAFF
.	.	TRBJ2-2	TRBV9	TGTGCCAGCAGCGTAGGTGTGAACACCGGGGAGCTGTTTTTT	CASSVGVNTGELFF
TRBD1	.	TRBJ2-7	TRBV29-1	TGCAGCGTCCAGGGACAGCAAACCTACGAGCAGTACTTC	CSVQGQQTYEQYF
.	.	TRBJ2-3	TRBV7-2	TGTGCCAGCAGCACCCAGCCCAGCACAGATACGCAGTATTTT	CASSTQPSTDTQYF
.	.	TRBJ1-1	TRBV7-2	TGTGCCAGCAGCTCAAACCGGATATTGAACACTGAAGCTTTCTTT	CASSSNRILNTEAFF
TRBD1	.	TRBJ2-3	TRBV19	TGTGCCAGTAGTTTTACCGGGACAGGGGGAAATACGCAGTATTTT	CASSFTGTGGNTQYF
TRBD2	once	TRBJ2-7	TRBV25-1	TGTGCCAGCAGTGAATGGGGGGGAAAGCAGTACTTC	CASSEWGGKQYF
TRBD1	.	TRBJ1-6	TRBV19	TGTGCCAGTAGTATCGGGACAGGGGTGGACAGTTCACCCCTCCACTTT	CASSIGTGVDSSPLHF
TRBD2	few	TRBJ2-3	TRBV4-3	TGCGCCAGCAGCCAAGAGCGGGGGGGGGCAGATACGCAGTATTTT	CASSQERGGADTQYF
.	.	TRBJ1-1	TRBV4-2	TGTGCCAGCAGCCAAGAAATGATCAGGGGTCGGGCTTTCTTT	CASSQEMIRGRAFF
.	.	TRBJ1-5	TRBV4-3	TGCGCCAGCAGCCAGTCTCACACCTCGGGCAGACGCAATCAGCCCCAGCATTTT	CASSQSHTSGRRNQPQHF
.	once	TRBJ2-2	TRBV6-4	TGTGCCAGCAGTGGAGGCGATGCCGGGGAGCTGTTTTTT	CASSGGDAGELFF
TRBD1	once	TRBJ1-2	TRBV7-8	TGTGCCAGCAGCTTAGAATGGGACAGGGGAAAATGGTATGGCTACACCTTC	CASSLEWDRGKWYGYTF
TRBD1	.	TRBJ2-2	TRBV11-2	TGTGCCAGCAGCTTACCGACAGGGGCAACCGGGGAGCTGTTTTTT	CASSLPTGATGELFF
.	once	TRBJ2-5	TRBV4-2	TGTGCCAGCAGCCGGGAAGAGGGTTCAGGGGAGACCCAGTACTTC	CASSREEGSGETQYF
TRBD1	.	TRBJ1-2	TRBV5-6	TGTGCCAGCAGCCGGGGGACAGCCCACTATGGCTACACCTTC	CASSRGTAHYGYTF
.	.	TRBJ1-6	TRBV30	TGTGCCTGGAGTCGTACCAAAAGCTCCTATAATTCACCCCTCCACTTT	CAWSRTKSSYNSPLHF
.	.	TRBJ2-3	TRBV9	TGTGCCAGCAGCCCACGAGCGAGTGGGACAGATACGCAGTATTTT	CASSPRASGTDTQYF
.	.	TRBJ1-2	TRBV12-5	TGTGCTAGTGGTTTGGGCCAGGGACTCCCTTATGGCTACACCTTC	CASGLGQGLPYGYTF
TRBD2	.	TRBJ2-1	TRBV6-4	TGTGCCAGCAGCCCGTATACTAGCGGGGGGGCGGATGAGCAGTTCTTC	CASSPYTSGGADEQFF
.	few	TRBJ1-2	TRBV30	TGTGCCTGGAGTCACAGAGAGGGCTACACCTTC	CAWSHREGYTF
.	.	TRBJ1-2	TRBV7-9	TGTGCCAGCAGCTTAATGGGGGGGCTCTATGGCTACACCTTC	CASSLMGGLYGYTF
.	.	TRBJ2-1	TRBV7-9	TGTGCCAGCAGCCCCAGGGGGGAAGACTACAATGAGCAGTTCTTC	CASSPRGEDYNEQFF
.	.	TRBJ1-1	TRBV10-3	TGTGCCATCAGTAAGCTAAGCGTGGGTTTGGGGACTGAAGCTTTCTTT	CAISKLSVGLGTEAFF
.	.	TRBJ2-1	TRBV2	TGTGCCAGCGACTACGGGGCGGGTCAGTTCTTC	CASDYGAGQFF
.	.	TRBJ1-2	TRBV18	TGTGCCAGCTCACCAGGGGTTCCGGGCTACACCTTC	CASSPGVPGYTF
.	.	TRBJ1-1	TRBV6-5	TGTGCCAGCAGATTGGACAATGAAGCTTTCTTT	CASRLDNEAFF
TRBD1	.	TRBJ2-3	TRBV7-7	TGTGCTAGCAGCTTAGAAGGCAGGGGGACAGATACGCAGTATTTT	CASSLEGRGTDTQYF